This paragraph reports one T cell receptor (beta chain). Germline V lookup: CDR1 LNHDA, CDR2 SQIVND (reference sequence). Trimming shortened V by 7 bases and J by 5 bases, and 20 bases separated the two germline ends. This CDR3 contains 15 residues. The data originate from a study of T cell changes during pregnancy in multiple sclerosis. Method: immunoSEQ multiplex PCR; TCRdb's copy keeps in-frame clones and lacks some. The sample comprises tens of thousands of clones, 85% to 95% of which are singletons, and about 2.5% rests with the top ten. This sequence was found in a female donor with multiple sclerosis, enrolled in a pregnancy study. The gene calls are TRBV19 and TRBJ2-5; maybe TRBD1 (6 bases). The starting material was peripheral blood, obtained before pregnancy. CDR3 DNA sequence: TGTGCCAGTACCACGACAGGCGCATCGGCGGAGACCCAGTACTTC. This encodes CASTTTGASAETQYF.